The sequence of this T cell receptor beta chain was determined in a study of post-analysis software for immune sequencing data. Study context: There were relapsing-remitting, secondary progressive and progressive-relapsing multiple sclerosis among the disease courses included.

The junction had 10 bases not matched to a gene; V was cut back by 4 bases and J by 8 bases. This CDR3 region has 16 residues. In germline, CDR1 is LGHDT, CDR2 YNNKEL (reference sequence). Concerning this clonotype itself: What it binds is unknown.

The TCR beta cDNA libraries carried unique molecular identifiers. It was from roughly 1.1 to 9.2 million T cells that roughly 0.5 million cDNA molecules came. TCRdb re-derived calls from the PCR reads in MiXCR, one entry per CDR3 protein. The table has about 560,000 distinct CDR3 sequences, 44% seen once. Study conclusions and caveats: Controls significantly exceeded multiple sclerosis patients in normalized Chao1 diversity. The five TRBV segments detected at higher frequency in patients than in controls included TRBV5-6, TRBV5-1 and TRBV20-1.

The source of this sequence is a girl under 18 with multiple sclerosis. The sequenced sample was blood. The rearrangement links TRBV3-1 to TRBJ2-3, with TRBD2 identical over 12 bases. CDR3 region: CASSPWTSGARGTQYF. CDR3 DNA sequence: TGTGCCAGCAGCCCGTGGACTAGCGGGGCCCGGGGTACGCAGTATTTT.